This TCR beta chain derives from a study of blood T cell repertoires in COVID-19. The CDR3 has 15 residues. Germline values: CDR1 SGHDT, CDR2 YYEEEE. V lost 2 bases to trimming and J lost 0 bases, with 11 bases between them. Produced via immunoSEQ multiplex PCR; TCRdb's table is partial and in-frame only. This sample yields more than 100,000 clones, of which about three quarters are seen a single time; under 0.95% belongs to the top ten. This clonotype was sampled from a human donor with acute or convalescent COVID-19. The donor label of this sample is uncertain. The specimen was peripheral blood. The V call is TRBV5-6, the J call TRBJ2-5; D perhaps matches TRBD2 (5 bases). CDR3 loop: CASSLSGLYQETQYF. The CDR3 DNA follows: TGTGCCAGCAGCTTAAGCGGTTTGTACCAAGAGACCCAGTACTTC. The full variable domain, completed using reference TRBV5-6 and TRBJ2-5, is DAGVTQSPTHLIKTRGQQVTLRCSPKSGHDTVSWYQQALGQGPQFIFQYYEEEERQRGNFPDRFSGHQFPNYSSELNVNALLLGDSALYLCASSLSGLYQETQYFGPGTRLLVL.